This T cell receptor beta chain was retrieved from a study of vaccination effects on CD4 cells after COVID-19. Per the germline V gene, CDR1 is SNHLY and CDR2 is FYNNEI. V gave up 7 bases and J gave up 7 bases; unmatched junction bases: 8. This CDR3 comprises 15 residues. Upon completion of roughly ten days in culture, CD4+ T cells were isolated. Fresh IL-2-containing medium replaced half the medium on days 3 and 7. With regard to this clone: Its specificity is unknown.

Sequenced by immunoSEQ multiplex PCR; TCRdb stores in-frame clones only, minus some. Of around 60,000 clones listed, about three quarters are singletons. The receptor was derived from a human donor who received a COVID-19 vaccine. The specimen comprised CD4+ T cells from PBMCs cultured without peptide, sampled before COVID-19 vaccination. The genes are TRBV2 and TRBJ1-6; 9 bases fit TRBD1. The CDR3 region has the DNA TGTGCCAGCAACGTACCGGGACAGGGAAATTCACCCCTCCACTTT. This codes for CASNVPGQGNSPLHF.